The clone carrying this TCR beta chain was seen just once. Libraries were prepared by immunoSEQ multiplex PCR; TCRdb keeps only in-frame clonotypes and omits some of them. The sample yields about 190,000 clones, 75% to 90% seen once. The sample comes from a study of blood T cell repertoires in COVID-19. Study details: The United States, Italy and Spain provided the acute and convalescent COVID-19 samples. Sample material is recorded as cDNA or gDNA derived from T cells, B-cell-depleted T cells, or PBMCs.

Per germline, CDR1 LGHDT and CDR2 YNNKEL (reference sequence). The ends lost 8 bases at V and 13 bases at J; junction bases unmatched: 20. CDR3 length: 15 residues. The chain couples TRBV3-1 (or the pseudogene TRBV3-2) to TRBJ2-3; 8 bases line up with TRBD1. Input material: peripheral blood. The sequence derives from a man in his 60s with acute or convalescent COVID-19. CDR3 coding DNA: TGTGCCAGCGGGACCCCGGGACAGGCGCTAGGACGGAAGTATTTT. It encodes CASGTPGQALGRKYF.